The 22 T cell receptor beta chains below come from one sample, sequenced in a study of blood T cell repertoires in COVID-19. Some clones are missing from TCRdb's copy, which holds only in-frame ones; the method was immunoSEQ multiplex PCR. The sample shows tens of thousands of clones, approximately 90% of them seen only once. The sample consisted of peripheral blood. These receptors all stem from an elderly man with acute or convalescent COVID-19.

The chain couples TRBV14 to TRBJ1-2, with 8 bases matching TRBD1. The CDR3 consists of 15 residues. V was clipped by 2 bases and J by 3 bases; unmatched bases: 5. Per the germline V gene, CDR1 is SGHDN and CDR2 is FVKESK. The CDR3 spells CASSQQDRVYYGYTF. The DNA of the CDR3 is TGTGCCAGCAGCCAACAGGACAGGGTGTACTATGGCTACACCTTC.

The rearrangement uses TRBV7-2 and TRBJ2-4; a weak D match, TRBD2 (7 bases). Germline CDR1 reads SGHTA; CDR2 reads FQGNSA. The germline V and J ends were trimmed by 1 base and 5 bases, with 21 bases remaining between them. CDR3 length: 18 amino acids. The CDR3 sequence: CASSLVIGGGLSQNIQYF. The CDR3 nucleotides are TGTGCCAGCAGCTTAGTGATAGGGGGGGGTCTTAGCCAAAACATTCAGTACTTC.

This clone was seen a single time. The chain is built from TRBV7-2 and TRBJ1-2, with D perhaps TRBD1 (5 bases). The V and J ends lost 0 bases and 7 bases respectively, with 6 bases between them. Germline assignment: CDR1 SGHTA and CDR2 FQGNSA. This CDR3 spans 12 amino acids. CDR3 loop: CASSLAQGGYTF. CDR3 bases: TGTGCCAGCAGCTTAGCGCAGGGTGGCTACACCTTC.

This clone was found once. For the CDR3, the DNA is TGTGCCAGCAGCGTGACGCGGGACACTGAAGCTTTCTTT. Translated, it gives CASSVTRDTEAFF. The gene calls are TRBV7-6 and TRBJ1-1; no firm D call. This CDR3 is built from 13 residues. Germline loops: CDR1 SGHVS, CDR2 FNYEAQ. Deletions cut 5 bases from V and 3 bases from J, with 10 bases between.

This clone is a singleton in its sample. CDR3 loop: CASSTTGRSGANVLTF. DNA for the CDR3: TGTGCCAGCAGCACCACAGGGCGCTCTGGGGCCAACGTCCTGACTTTC. V and J are TRBV7-2 and TRBJ2-6; D may be TRBD1 (6 bases). Per germline, CDR1 SGHTA and CDR2 FQGNSA. CDR3 size: 16 residues. The ends were cut back, 5 bases at V and 0 bases at J, with 11 bases in the middle.

This chain connects TRBV5-1 to TRBJ1-4; possibly TRBD1 for D (6 bases). The germline gives CDR1 SGHRS, CDR2 YFSETQ. The ends were cut back, 4 bases at V and 0 bases at J, with 10 bases in the middle. The CDR3 has 15 residues. CDR3 DNA: TGCGCCAGCAGCAGCAGGGGTGCAACTAATGAAAAACTGTTTTTT. As protein: CASSSRGATNEKLFF.

The chain links TRBV7-9 to TRBJ2-2; 7 nucleotides agree with TRBD1. CDR1 is SEHNR and CDR2 is FQNEAQ in the germline V gene (reference sequence). The V gene end was trimmed by 6 bases and the J gene end by 0 bases; junction bases not matched to a gene: 4. This CDR3 is built from 15 residues. CDR3 protein: CASRIGGPNTGELFF. The DNA of the CDR3 is TGTGCCAGCAGGATAGGGGGCCCGAACACCGGGGAGCTGTTTTTT.

This chain joins TRBV5-1 and TRBJ1-3; D gene uncertain. The germline CDR1 and CDR2 sequences are SGHRS and YFSETQ. Trimming left V 2 bases short and J 4 bases short, with 13 bases between. CDR3 length: 15 residues. This CDR3 is CASSFRAGEGNTIYF. The CDR3 DNA reads TGCGCCAGCAGCTTCCGGGCCGGGGAAGGAAACACCATATATTTT.

The chain is built from TRBV6-5 and TRBJ2-3; 9 bases align to TRBD2. This CDR3 has 14 residues. Per germline, CDR1 MNHEY and CDR2 SVGAGI. V shed 7 bases and J 2 bases; nucleotides not matched to a gene: 4. The CDR3, as DNA: TGTGCCAGCACCCTAGCGGGGACCACAGATACGCAGTATTTT. It yields the protein CASTLAGTTDTQYF.

The chain combines TRBV18 with TRBJ2-2; 12 bases align to TRBD2. CDR1 KGHSH and CDR2 LQKENI come from the germline V gene. Losses at the gene ends were 3 bases for V and 4 bases for J; bases not matched to a gene: 3. The CDR3 length is 16 residues. The CDR3 loop is CASSPSSGGATGELFF. In DNA form, the CDR3 reads TGTGCCAGCTCACCCTCTAGCGGGGGGGCCACCGGGGAGCTGTTTTTT.

The chain carries TRBV3-1 (or the pseudogene TRBV3-2) and TRBJ1-5, with D possibly TRBD1 on 5 matching bases. Per the germline V gene, CDR1 is LGHDT and CDR2 is YNNKEL (reference sequence). The V end was cut by 4 bases, the J end by 6 bases, with 13 bases between. The CDR3 consists of 14 residues. This CDR3 is CASSPAGGSQPQHF. The CDR3 DNA follows: TGTGCCAGCAGCCCGGCGGGGGGGTCTCAGCCCCAGCATTTT.

The chain recombines TRBV15 with TRBJ2-1, with 8 bases lining up with TRBD2. Trimming cost V 0 bases and J 4 bases; bases outside gene matches: 5. Germline V gives CDR1 LNHNV, CDR2 YYDKDF (reference sequence). This CDR3 is 16 amino acids long. The CDR3 nucleotides are TGTGCCACCAGCAGAGATCTTGCGGGGGGTTACAATGAGCAGTTCTTC. Encoded protein: CATSRDLAGGYNEQFF.

This clone was picked up many times. This chain joins TRBV5-1 and TRBJ2-2; D is possibly TRBD1 (5 bases). The V and J ends lost 0 bases and 4 bases respectively, with 7 bases between them. CDR3 length: 14 amino acids. The V gene's germline CDR1 is SGHRS and CDR2 YFSETQ. The CDR3: CASSLEGFTGELFF. CDR3 in DNA: TGCGCCAGCAGCTTGGAGGGGTTCACCGGGGAGCTGTTTTTT.

This sequence joins TRBV2 and TRBJ1-5; 7 nucleotides match TRBD1. V shed 7 bases, J shed 4 bases, and the junction held 7 bases outside the gene matches. Per germline, CDR1 SNHLY and CDR2 FYNNEI. The length of the CDR3 is 14 residues. The CDR3 spells CASKRTGLNQPQHF. The DNA of the CDR3 is TGTGCCAGCAAAAGGACAGGCTTAAATCAGCCCCAGCATTTT.

The gene calls are TRBV19 and TRBJ2-6, with no clear D. CDR3 length: 18 residues. Germline V gene data show CDR1 as LNHDA and CDR2 as SQIVND (reference sequence). The ends were cut back, 4 bases at V and 5 bases at J, with 21 bases in the middle. The CDR3 protein is CASSTGKTNQSRANVLTF. In nucleotides, the CDR3 is TGTGCCAGTAGTACAGGTAAGACAAATCAAAGTCGGGCCAACGTCCTGACTTTC.

The chain carries TRBV28 and TRBJ2-7; a weak D match, TRBD1 (6 bases). V lost 5 bases, J lost 3 bases, and 23 bases lay in between. CDR3 size: 17 residues. Germline CDR1 and CDR2: MDHEN and SYDVKM. CDR3 coding DNA: TGTGCCAGCAGTCCAGACAGGAGAAATGAGAGAAGCTACGAGCAGTACTTC. Protein: CASSPDRRNERSYEQYF.

The rearrangement joins TRBV7-8 to TRBJ2-7, with D tentatively TRBD1 (6 bases). Trimming cost V 5 bases and J 3 bases, with 20 bases left between them. The CDR3 runs to 16 residues. In germline, CDR1 is SGHVS, CDR2 FQNEAQ. CDR3 DNA sequence: TGTGCCAGCAGCCCCCGTGACCTAGGGGGAATCTACGAGCAGTACTTC. Protein product: CASSPRDLGGIYEQYF.

The rearrangement joins TRBV6-5 to TRBJ1-3, with D possibly TRBD1 on 6 matching bases. This CDR3 is built from 15 residues. Germline values: CDR1 MNHEY, CDR2 SVGAGI. Trimming left V 6 bases short and J 0 bases short, with 12 bases between. CDR3 sequence (DNA): TGTGCCAGCAGGGGCCCCAGGGGCTCTGGAAACACCATATATTTT. Amino acids: CASRGPRGSGNTIYF.

V usage is TRBV5-1 and J usage is TRBJ2-3; 7 bases are a match to TRBD2. V shed 0 bases, J shed 4 bases, and the junction held 2 bases outside the gene matches. The germline CDR1 and CDR2 sequences are SGHRS and YFSETQ. This CDR3 has 14 amino acids. CDR3 loop: CASSLGGGSDTQYF. CDR3 nucleotides: TGCGCCAGCAGCTTGGGCGGGGGATCAGATACGCAGTATTTT.

J is TRBJ2-1 and V is TRBV2; 7 positions match TRBD2. Germline trimming cut 6 bases from V and 6 bases from J; bases unmatched to any gene: 2. Germline lookup yields CDR1 SNHLY and CDR2 FYNNEI. This CDR3 spans 12 amino acids. CDR3 nucleotide sequence: TGTGCCAGCAGGGGGGAGGGCAATGAGCAGTTCTTC. Protein sequence: CASRGEGNEQFF.

The chain is built from TRBV7-3 and TRBJ2-5; D possibly corresponds to TRBD2 (6 bases). The CDR3 runs 15 residues. CDR1 and CDR2 (germline): SGHTA, FQGTGA. Trimming shortened V by 1 base and J by 2 bases, and 11 bases separated the two germline ends. The CDR3 protein is CASSLMTGDQETQYF. CDR3 DNA sequence: TGTGCCAGCAGCTTAATGACGGGGGATCAAGAGACCCAGTACTTC. The variable domain in full, completed from reference TRBV7-3 and TRBJ2-5, reads GAGVSQTPSNKVTEKGKYVELRCDPISGHTALYWYRQSLGQGPEFLIYFQGTGAADDSGLPNDRFFAVRPEGSVSTLKIQRTERGDSAVYLCASSLMTGDQETQYFGPGTRLLVL.

This clone has a single count. The gene calls are TRBV28 and TRBJ1-2; D remains ambiguous. Germline CDR1 and CDR2: MDHEN and SYDVKM. The CDR3 runs 15 residues. Trimming removed 7 bases at V and 9 bases at J, with 24 bases between. This CDR3 reads CASTLLGRVGGSYTF. The CDR3 nucleotides read TGTGCCAGCACCCTCCTAGGACGGGTCGGAGGGAGCTACACCTTC.